A selection of T cell receptor beta chains follows, all from one sample in a study of T cell responses to AZD1222 COVID-19 vaccine. Libraries were prepared by immunoSEQ multiplex PCR; TCRdb keeps only in-frame clonotypes and omits some of them. This sample has 120,000 or so clones, with just over 90% found just once. The sample was peripheral blood, taken 28 days after the second AZD1222 dose. These receptors were collected from an adult who received the AZD1222 COVID-19 vaccine. Each CDR3 is given with its conserved first and last residue. The D gene is left open where the match is weak. Clone size is not always given. Where it is, it says once, few, many or a class for expanded clones.

v_gene	j_gene	d_gene	abundance	CDR3nt	CDR3aa
TRBV30	TRBJ1-4	TRBD1	-	TGTGCCTGGAGCAGACAGGGAGCTAATGAAAAACTGTTTTTT	CAWSRQGANEKLFF
TRBV7-9	TRBJ2-7	TRBD2	-	TGTGCCAGCAGCCAGGAAACTAGCGTAGGGGAGCAGTACTTC	CASSQETSVGEQYF
TRBV7-8	TRBJ1-5	-	-	TGTGCCAGCAGCTTAGCAGGGGATGGGAGGTTTCAGCCCCAGCATTTT	CASSLAGDGRFQPQHF
TRBV7-2	TRBJ1-5	-	-	TGTGCCAGCAGCTTAAGTTTGGCCGGGACGAGAAATCAGCCCCAGCATTTT	CASSLSLAGTRNQPQHF
TRBV4-2	TRBJ1-2	TRBD1	-	TGTGCCAGCAGCCCCGGGACAGCTTACTATGGCTACACCTTC	CASSPGTAYYGYTF
TRBV5-5	TRBJ2-2	-	-	TGTGCCAGCAGCCCGAACAGCGGGTGGGGGGAGCTGTTTTTT	CASSPNSGWGELFF
TRBV4-3	TRBJ2-7	TRBD1	-	TGCGCCAGCAGCGACACGGGACAGGGCTCCTACGAGCAGTACTTC	CASSDTGQGSYEQYF
TRBV7-2	TRBJ2-7	-	-	TGTGCCAGCAGCTTGAACAGGGACTACGAGCAGTACTTC	CASSLNRDYEQYF
TRBV6-5	TRBJ2-3	TRBD1	-	TGTGCCAGCAGAGGACAGGGGGAGGCAGATACGCAGTATTTT	CASRGQGEADTQYF
TRBV7-8	TRBJ1-5	-	-	TGTGCCAGCAGCTTAGGGGCGGCAGGCAATCAGCCCCAGCATTTT	CASSLGAAGNQPQHF
TRBV6-5	TRBJ1-3	-	-	TGTGCCAGCAGTTTAAATGAGGGAGGAAACACCATATATTTT	CASSLNEGGNTIYF
TRBV4-1	TRBJ1-4	TRBD1	few	TGCGCCAGCAGCCAAGAACAGGGGGAGGATGAAAAACTGTTTTTT	CASSQEQGEDEKLFF
TRBV5-1	TRBJ2-7	TRBD1	-	TGCGCCAGCAGCCCAGGGACAGGGGGTAGCGAGCAGTACTTC	CASSPGTGGSEQYF
TRBV5-6	TRBJ1-4	-	-	TGTGCCAGCAGTCATCTGGGACGGAAAAATGAAAAACTGTTTTTT	CASSHLGRKNEKLFF
TRBV7-9	TRBJ1-3	-	-	TGTGCCAGCACTTTTGGCTCTGGAAACACCATATATTTT	CASTFGSGNTIYF
TRBV7-2	TRBJ2-5	-	-	TGTGCCAGCAGCTTATCGTGGGACCGCAGGGAGACCCAGTACTTC	CASSLSWDRRETQYF
TRBV5-5	TRBJ2-7	-	-	TGTGCCAGCAGCTTGGGTGGGGGCTACGAGCAGTACTTC	CASSLGGGYEQYF
TRBV7-2	TRBJ1-1	-	-	TGTGCCAGCAGCTCATGGGGACTTCCAAAAGGGGCTCCGGTGGCTTTCTTT	CASSSWGLPKGAPVAFF
TRBV6-5	TRBJ1-2	-	-	TGTGCCAGCAGCGTATCACAGGGAAACTATGGCTACACCTTC	CASSVSQGNYGYTF
TRBV4-3	TRBJ2-7	-	-	TGCGCCAGCAGCCATGGAAGCTCCTACGAGCAGTACTTC	CASSHGSSYEQYF
TRBV5-1	TRBJ2-7	TRBD2	-	TGCGCCAGCAGCTTGGGGACTAGCGGGATGTACGAGCAGTACTTC	CASSLGTSGMYEQYF
TRBV10-3	TRBJ2-7	TRBD1	-	TGTGCCATCAGTGAAACAGGGGGCTCCTACGAGCAGTACTTC	CAISETGGSYEQYF
TRBV7-2	TRBJ1-1	-	-	TGTGCCAGCAGCTTAGGGGGCGGGAGGGAAACTTTCTTT	CASSLGGGRETFF
TRBV9	TRBJ2-3	-	-	TGTGCCAGCAGCGCCCCTATAGGGGGGCGCAGCACAGATACGCAGTATTTT	CASSAPIGGRSTDTQYF